The sequence of this T cell receptor beta chain was determined in a study of TIL therapy for anti-PD-1-resistant metastatic lung cancer. On the study more broadly: Tumors carried a median roughly 1.6 non-synonymous mutations per megabase.

As to time point: pre-treatment sample, taken before nivolumab and TIL therapy. Adults with stage 4 NSCLC were enrolled in a phase I trial. Sequencing used immunoSEQ v3. Sequencing depth was some 2 million read pairs for survey level, roughly 4.5-6.5 million for deep. Using immunoSEQ multiplex PCR, the repertoire was profiled, and TCRdb retains in-frame clones only, with some absent. The sample contains approximately 40,000 clones, roughly 70% of which appear only once. This CDR3 is built from 17 residues. Trimming cost V 0 bases and J 0 bases, with 10 bases left between them. CDR1 is SGHRS, CDR2 YFSETQ, per germline.

The sample here was blood, taken at baseline. The receptor was derived from a person aged 25-79 years with non-small cell lung cancer. The rearrangement uses TRBV5-1 and TRBJ2-6; D is unclear. The CDR3 DNA follows: TGCGCCAGCAGCTTGGTGGGATCCCTCTCTGGGGCCAACGTCCTGACTTTC. The encoded protein is CASSLVGSLSGANVLTF.